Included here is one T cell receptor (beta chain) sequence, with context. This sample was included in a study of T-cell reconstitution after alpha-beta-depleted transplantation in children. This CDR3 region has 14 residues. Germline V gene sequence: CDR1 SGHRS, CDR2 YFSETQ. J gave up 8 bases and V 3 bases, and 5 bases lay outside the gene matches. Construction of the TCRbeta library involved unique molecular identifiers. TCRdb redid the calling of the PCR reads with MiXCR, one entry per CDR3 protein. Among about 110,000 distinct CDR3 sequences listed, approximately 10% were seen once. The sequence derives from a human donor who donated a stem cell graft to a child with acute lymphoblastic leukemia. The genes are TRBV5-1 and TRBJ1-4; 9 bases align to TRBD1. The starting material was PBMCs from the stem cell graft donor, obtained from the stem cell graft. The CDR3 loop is CASSSGQGREKLFF. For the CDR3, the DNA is TGCGCCAGCAGCTCGGGACAGGGACGGGAAAAACTGTTTTTT.